Below are 19 T cell receptor beta chains sequenced from a single sample in a study of T cell repertoires in cytomegalovirus infection. A single record per CDR3 protein comes from TCRdb applying MiXCR to the reads. The data hold around 490,000 distinct CDR3 sequences, with 26% observed a single time. Input material: PBMCs. The receptors come from a human donor in good health (CMV status not recorded). Some clones in this sample may be carry-over from other donors' samples.

This clonotype was found many times. The chain couples TRBV7-2 to TRBJ2-1, with 9 bases matching TRBD1. Germline CDR1 SGHTA, CDR2 FQGNSA. Trimming took 6 bases from V and 9 from J; bases not matched to a gene: 6. The CDR3 is 13 residues long. Written as DNA, the CDR3 is TGTGCCAGCAGTTTACAGGGGGCAAGTGAGCAGTTCTTC. Its protein product is CASSLQGASEQFF.

The sample holds many counts of this clonotype. The chain employs TRBV7-2 and TRBJ2-5, with D unclear. Germline CDR1 reads SGHTA; CDR2 reads FQGNSA. The CDR3 covers 13 residues. V lost 2 bases and J 5 bases, leaving 9 bases between the germline ends. In DNA form, the CDR3 reads TGTGCCAGCAGCTTATTATGGCGGGAGACCCAGTACTTC. This encodes CASSLLWRETQYF.

The chain has TRBV20-1 and TRBJ2-3; a possible D gene is TRBD2 (6 bases). V shed 3 bases and J shed 2 bases, with 12 bases lying between them. Germline V gene sequence: CDR1 DFQATT, CDR2 SNEGSKA (reference sequence). The CDR3 contains 14 residues. The CDR3 spells CSASFTSHTDTQYF. Written as DNA, the CDR3 is TGCAGTGCTAGCTTTACTAGCCACACAGATACGCAGTATTTT.

This clonotype was counted at least ten times. V gene TRBV7-6 combines with J gene TRBJ2-6; unclear D gene. Trimming stripped 1 base from V and 4 bases from J, with 5 bases between. Germline loops: CDR1 SGHVS, CDR2 FNYEAQ. The CDR3 has 14 amino acids. In DNA, the CDR3 is TGTGCCAGCAGCTTAGGAGCCGGGGCCAACGTCCTGACTTTC. It encodes CASSLGAGANVLTF.

This clonotype has a count of ten or more. The chain recombines TRBV7-8 with TRBJ1-2; the match to TRBD1 covers 7 bases. Germline V gene lookup returns CDR1 SGHVS and CDR2 FQNEAQ. This CDR3 comprises 13 residues. J gave up 7 bases and V 1 base, and 3 bases lay outside the gene matches. For the CDR3, the DNA is TGTGCCAGCAGCTTAGGACAGGGTTCTGGCTACACCTTC. Protein product: CASSLGQGSGYTF.

This clonotype has at least ten counts. The V gene is TRBV7-2, the J gene TRBJ2-7; D unclear. V gave up 1 base and J gave up 4 bases, with 11 bases separating them. The V gene's germline CDR1 is SGHTA and CDR2 FQGNSA. The CDR3 has 14 residues. The CDR3 DNA sequence: TGTGCCAGCAGCTTAGAGCCAGCCCGGTACGAGCAGTACTTC. It codes for CASSLEPARYEQYF.

This clonotype was seen a few times. The gene calls are TRBV12-3 or TRBV12-4 and TRBJ2-5; 7 bases line up with TRBD2. V was pared by 7 bases and J by 6 bases, with 14 bases of the junction left unmatched. The CDR3 has 15 amino acids. CDR3 amino acids: CASTPGGSFGKTQYF. The CDR3 bases are TGTGCCAGCACCCCCGGCGGGAGTTTCGGAAAGACCCAGTACTTC.

The chain carries TRBV19 and TRBJ2-6, with 8 bases that match TRBD1. V shed 3 bases, J shed 1 base, and the junction held 5 bases outside the gene matches. This CDR3 is built from 17 residues. Germline values: CDR1 LNHDA, CDR2 SQIVND (reference sequence). CDR3 sequence: CASSMGTGESGANVLTF. CDR3 nucleotides: TGTGCCAGTAGTATGGGGACAGGCGAGTCTGGGGCCAACGTCCTGACTTTC.

Only a few counts were recorded for this clonotype. This sequence joins TRBV6-1 and TRBJ1-1, with D unclear. The germline gives CDR1 MNHNS, CDR2 SASEGT. Trimming cost V 2 bases and J 1 base, with 8 bases left between them. This CDR3 comprises 14 residues. The CDR3 region is CASSERLANTEAFF. The CDR3, as DNA: TGTGCCAGCAGTGAACGACTCGCGAACACTGAAGCTTTCTTT.

This clonotype was recorded a few times. CDR3 loop: CASSHGSVRGHEQYF. In DNA, the CDR3 is TGTGCCAGCAGTCATGGTAGCGTCCGGGGCCACGAGCAGTACTTC. This chain uses TRBV27 with TRBJ2-7; tentatively, D is TRBD1 or TRBD2 (5 bases each). With 5 bases removed from V and 5 bases from J, the gap between germline ends came to 19 bases. This CDR3 is 15 amino acids long. Germline values: CDR1 MNHEY, CDR2 SMNVEV (reference sequence).

The rearrangement joins TRBV20-1 to TRBJ1-2; no clear D gene. V was trimmed by 7 bases and J by 0 bases, leaving 15 bases between them. CDR3 length equals 14 residues. Germline loops: CDR1 DFQATT, CDR2 SNEGSKA (reference sequence). The CDR3 is CSVLEKFTNYGYTF. The CDR3 DNA follows: TGCAGTGTTCTCGAGAAGTTTACTAACTATGGCTACACCTTC.

This clonotype has a count of ten or more. CDR3 DNA: TGTGCCATCAGTGAGCCCCGGGAGGTCGATGAGCAGTTCTTC. Its protein is CAISEPREVDEQFF. The chain uses TRBV10-3 and TRBJ2-1; 7 bases are a match to TRBD2. Looked up from germline, CDR1 is ENHRY and CDR2 is SYGVKD. CDR3 length equals 14 residues. V lost 2 bases and J lost 8; bases outside the gene matches: 6.

This clonotype was counted at least ten times. This chain uses TRBV7-6 with TRBJ2-3, with D perhaps being TRBD1 or TRBD2 (5 bases each). This CDR3 has 14 amino acids. Germline V gene lookup returns CDR1 SGHVS and CDR2 FNYEAQ. V gave up 2 bases and J gave up 2 bases, with 8 bases separating them. CDR3 loop: CASSLTGTTDTQYF. CDR3 in DNA: TGTGCCAGCAGCTTAACCGGGACCACAGATACGCAGTATTTT.

J is TRBJ2-1 and V is TRBV2; D possibly corresponds to TRBD1 (6 bases). CDR1 and CDR2 from the germline V gene are SNHLY and FYNNEI. CDR3 length equals 13 residues. Trimming pared 8 bases from V and 9 bases from J, leaving 17 bases between. The DNA for the CDR3 is TGTGCCAGCGGGAAGGGGGATGGCATTGAGCAGTTCTTC. This translates into CASGKGDGIEQFF.

This clonotype has more than one count but fewer than ten. The rearrangement joins TRBV7-2 to TRBJ2-3, with 7 bases matching TRBD2. Per germline, CDR1 SGHTA and CDR2 FQGNSA. This CDR3 contains 14 residues. The trim removed 5 bases at V and 0 bases at J, leaving 2 bases unmatched. DNA of the CDR3: TGTGCCAGCAGCGCGGGAGCGAGCACAGATACGCAGTATTTT. It is translated as CASSAGASTDTQYF.

This clonotype has just a few counts. The chain links TRBV7-2 to TRBJ2-1; 11 bases are a match to TRBD2. Looked up from germline, CDR1 is SGHTA and CDR2 is FQGNSA. This CDR3 has 12 residues. V shed 4 bases, J shed 13 bases, and the junction held 3 bases outside the gene matches. The CDR3 sequence: CASSSTSGGQFF. CDR3 coding DNA: TGTGCCAGCAGCTCTACTAGCGGGGGTCAGTTCTTC.

This chain joins TRBV12-3 or TRBV12-4 and TRBJ1-2; 9 positions agree with TRBD1. The CDR3 runs to 14 residues. J gave up 7 bases and V 3 bases, and 6 bases lay outside the gene matches. The CDR3 is CASSFVQGASGYTF. CDR3 bases: TGTGCCAGCAGTTTTGTACAGGGGGCGTCTGGCTACACCTTC.

This clonotype showed up just a few times. The rearrangement uses TRBV6-5 and TRBJ2-7, with 11 positions matching TRBD2. This CDR3 is 20 amino acids long. CDR1 is MNHEY, CDR2 SVGAGI, per germline. J gave up 3 bases and V 7 bases, and 23 bases lay outside the gene matches. The chain's CDR3 is CASNPGGELAGANRGYEQYF. CDR3 DNA sequence: TGTGCCAGCAATCCCGGGGGAGAACTAGCGGGAGCTAACAGGGGCTACGAGCAGTACTTC.

This clonotype was counted a few times. The rearrangement links TRBV6-1 to TRBJ2-5; D not resolved. CDR1 is MNHNS, CDR2 SASEGT, per germline. This CDR3 has 13 amino acids. V was cut by 6 bases and J by 1 base, with 9 bases left in between. CDR3 sequence reads: CASRRQSQETQYF. The CDR3 DNA sequence: TGTGCCAGCAGGAGGCAGTCCCAAGAGACCCAGTACTTC.